This record covers a single T cell receptor beta chain. Its antigen is as yet unknown. The conserved closing phenylalanine or tryptophan is absent in this CDR3, likely reflecting a read error. Starting material of around 460 ng total RNA yielded TCR beta cDNA via a constant-region primer. Researchers made the TCR beta libraries by running three nested multiplex PCR rounds with slightly modified ARM-PCR. TCRdb used MiXCR to reprocess the multiplex PCR reads, holding one entry per CDR3 protein. The table lists tens of thousands of distinct CDR3 sequences, more than 60% of them singletons. These data are taken from a study of tumor-infiltrating lymphocytes in primary liver carcinoma. Background on the study: Sample counts of productive TCRbeta reads spanned roughly 3.65 to 8 million; these counts were similar across tissue types. Study results and caveats: The overlap of tumor-adjacent and tumor-blood pairs was smaller than that of tumor region pairs.

RNA and DNA were co-extracted from about 19-30 mg of unsorted bulk tissue. The cohort consisted of patients whose primary liver carcinoma was surgically resected. Sample: tumor-adjacent normal liver tissue. The TCR was taken from a woman aged 25 to 39 with primary liver carcinoma and hepatitis B virus infection.

The CDR3 loop reads CASSFLTTVAETQYS. CDR3 sequence (DNA): TGTGCCAGTAGCTTTTTGACGACAGTCGCTGAGACCCAGTACTCC. The rearrangement uses TRBV11-2 and TRBJ2-5; tentatively, D is TRBD1 (5 bases). The CDR3 loop spans 15 amino acids. Germline assignment: CDR1 SGHAT and CDR2 FQNNGV.